This T cell receptor (beta chain) appears in the sequencing data of a study of blood T cell repertoires in COVID-19. Followed longitudinally, the Seattle patients had been enrolled during active infection. The repertoire was sequenced with immunoSEQ multiplex PCR; TCRdb's copy has only in-frame clones and lacks some. There are roughly 480,000 clones in the sample; 89% occur only once, and around 0.9% lies in the top ten. Germline CDR1 LGHNA, CDR2 YNFKEQ. The length of the CDR3 is 14 residues. Trimming took 6 bases from V and 5 from J; bases not matched to a gene: 4. The TCR originated in a man aged 18 to 29 with COVID-19, enrolled during active disease. The chain has TRBV4-2 and TRBJ1-5; TRBD1 aligns across 10 bases. Sequencing input: peripheral blood. CDR3 loop: CASSTGTGDQPQHF. In DNA form, the CDR3 reads TGTGCCAGCAGTACCGGGACAGGGGATCAGCCCCAGCATTTT.